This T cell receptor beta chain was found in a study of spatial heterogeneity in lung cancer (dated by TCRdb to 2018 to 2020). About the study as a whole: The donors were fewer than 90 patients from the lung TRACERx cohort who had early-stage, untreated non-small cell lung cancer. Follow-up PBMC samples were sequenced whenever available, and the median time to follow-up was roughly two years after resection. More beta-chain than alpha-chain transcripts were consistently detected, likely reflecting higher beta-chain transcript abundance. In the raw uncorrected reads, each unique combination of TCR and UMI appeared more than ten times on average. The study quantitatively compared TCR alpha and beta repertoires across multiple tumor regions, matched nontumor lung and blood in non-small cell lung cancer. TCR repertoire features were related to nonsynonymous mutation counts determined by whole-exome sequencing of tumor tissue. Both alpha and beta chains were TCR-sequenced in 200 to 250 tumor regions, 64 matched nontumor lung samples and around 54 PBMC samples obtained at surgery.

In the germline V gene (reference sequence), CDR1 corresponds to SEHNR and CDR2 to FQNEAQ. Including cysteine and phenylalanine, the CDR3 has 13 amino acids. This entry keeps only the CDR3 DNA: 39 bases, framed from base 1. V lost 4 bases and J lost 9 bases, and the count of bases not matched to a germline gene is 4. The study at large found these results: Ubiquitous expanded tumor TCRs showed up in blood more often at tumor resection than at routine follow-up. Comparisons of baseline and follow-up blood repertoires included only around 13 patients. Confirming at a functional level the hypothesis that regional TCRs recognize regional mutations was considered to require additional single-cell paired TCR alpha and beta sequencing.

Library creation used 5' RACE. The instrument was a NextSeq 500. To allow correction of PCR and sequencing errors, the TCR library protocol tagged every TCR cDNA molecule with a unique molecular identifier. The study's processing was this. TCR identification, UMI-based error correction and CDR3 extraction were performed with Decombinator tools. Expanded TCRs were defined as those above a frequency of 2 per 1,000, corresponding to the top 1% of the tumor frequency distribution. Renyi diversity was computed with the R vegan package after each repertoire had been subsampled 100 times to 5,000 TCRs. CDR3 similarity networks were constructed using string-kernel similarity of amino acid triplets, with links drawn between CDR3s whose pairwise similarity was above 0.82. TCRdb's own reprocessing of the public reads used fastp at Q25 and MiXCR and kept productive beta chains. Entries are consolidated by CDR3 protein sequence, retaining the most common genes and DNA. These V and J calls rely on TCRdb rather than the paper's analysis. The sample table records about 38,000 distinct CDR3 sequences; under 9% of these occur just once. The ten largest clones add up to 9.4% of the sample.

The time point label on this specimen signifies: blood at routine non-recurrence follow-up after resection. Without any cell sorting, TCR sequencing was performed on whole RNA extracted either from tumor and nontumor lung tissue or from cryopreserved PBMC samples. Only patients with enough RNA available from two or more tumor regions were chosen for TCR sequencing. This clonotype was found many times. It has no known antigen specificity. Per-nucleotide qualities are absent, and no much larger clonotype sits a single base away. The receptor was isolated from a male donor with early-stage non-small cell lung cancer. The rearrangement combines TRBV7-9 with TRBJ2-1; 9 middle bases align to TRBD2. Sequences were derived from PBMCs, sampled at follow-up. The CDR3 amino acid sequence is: CASSSSGEPEQFF. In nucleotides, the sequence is TGTGCCAGCAGCTCTAGCGGGGAGCCTGAGCAGTTCTTC.